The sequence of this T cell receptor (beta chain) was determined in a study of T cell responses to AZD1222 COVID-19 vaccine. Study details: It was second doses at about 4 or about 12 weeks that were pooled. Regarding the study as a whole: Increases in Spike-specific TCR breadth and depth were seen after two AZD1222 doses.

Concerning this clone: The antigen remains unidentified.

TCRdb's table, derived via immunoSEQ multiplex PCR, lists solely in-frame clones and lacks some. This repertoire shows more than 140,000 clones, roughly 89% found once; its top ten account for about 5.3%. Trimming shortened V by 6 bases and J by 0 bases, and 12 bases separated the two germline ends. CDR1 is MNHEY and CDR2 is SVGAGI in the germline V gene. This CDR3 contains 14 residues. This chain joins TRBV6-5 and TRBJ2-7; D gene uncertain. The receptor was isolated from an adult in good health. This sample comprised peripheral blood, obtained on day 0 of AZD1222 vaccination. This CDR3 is CASRPRPTSYEQYF. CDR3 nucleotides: TGTGCCAGCAGGCCCAGGCCCACCTCCTACGAGCAGTACTTC.